These 26 T cell receptor beta chains were all obtained from the same sample, sequenced in a study of T cell repertoires in cytomegalovirus infection. One entry per CDR3 protein results from TCRdb running MiXCR on the reads. The data show approximately 630,000 distinct CDR3 sequences, roughly a quarter seen once. What was sequenced was CD8+ T cells from PBMCs. All receptors come from a human donor in good health (CMV status not recorded). Some clones in this sample may be carry-over from other donors' samples.

The chain carries TRBV29-1 and TRBJ2-6; 7 bases fit TRBD1. This CDR3 contains 18 residues. V gave up 0 bases and J gave up 1 base; unmatched junction bases: 9. CDR1 is SQVTM and CDR2 is ANQGSEA in the germline V gene. CDR3 sequence reads: CSVEDVGQDLSGANVLTF. CDR3 coding DNA: TGCAGCGTTGAAGATGTTGGACAGGACCTTTCTGGGGCCAACGTCCTGACTTTC.

Only a few counts were recorded for this clonotype. The chain carries TRBV20-1 and TRBJ2-3; perhaps TRBD2 as D (7 bases). Germline assignment: CDR1 DFQATT and CDR2 SNEGSKA (reference sequence). V lost 3 bases and J 4 bases, leaving 14 bases between the germline ends. CDR3 length equals 14 residues. The CDR3 DNA follows: TGCAGTGCTAGCGAGTCGCGGGGGCCAGATACGCAGTATTTT. It is translated as CSASESRGPDTQYF.

The V and J genes are TRBV29-1 and TRBJ2-3, with 15 bases matching TRBD2. The CDR3 spans 20 residues. The germline CDR1 and CDR2 sequences are SQVTM and ANQGSEA. V lost 0 bases and J lost 1; bases outside the gene matches: 11. For the CDR3, the DNA is TGCAGCGTTGAAGATCCAGGACTAGCGGGGGGGCGTTACGGCACAGATACGCAGTATTTT. As protein: CSVEDPGLAGGRYGTDTQYF.

On this clonotype: Likely a read error: the CDR3 ends without its conserved phenylalanine or tryptophan. The chain recombines TRBV14 with TRBJ1-1, with no clear D. Looked up from germline, CDR1 is SGHDN and CDR2 is FVKESK. This CDR3 is built from 15 residues. V lost 1 base and J lost 4, with 13 bases in between. The CDR3 spells CASSQGAGSFTEAFS. CDR3 nucleotide sequence: TGTGCCAGCAGCCAAGGGGCCGGATCTTTCACTGAAGCTTTCTCT.

This clonotype was detected many times. The V and J genes are TRBV7-6 and TRBJ1-1; D remains unclear. Trimming stripped 2 bases from V and 2 bases from J, with 18 bases between. Germline loops: CDR1 SGHVS, CDR2 FNYEAQ. This CDR3 is built from 17 residues. CDR3 sequence: CASSLKDSPFLNTEAFF. CDR3 sequence (DNA): TGTGCCAGCAGCTTAAAGGATTCCCCCTTTCTCAACACTGAAGCTTTCTTT. Filled out from reference TRBV7-6 and TRBJ1-1, the complete variable domain reads GAGVSQSPRYKVTKRGQDVALRCDPISGHVSLYWYRQALGQGPEFLTYFNYEAQQDKSGLPNDRFSAERPEGSISTLTIQRTEQRDSAMYRCASSLKDSPFLNTEAFFGQGTRLTVV.

This clonotype has just a few counts. The chain joins TRBV7-8 to TRBJ1-4; D perhaps matches TRBD1 (6 bases). Trimming shortened V by 2 bases and J by 2 bases, and 12 bases separated the two germline ends. This CDR3 region has 16 residues. The germline CDR1 and CDR2 sequences are SGHVS and FQNEAQ. CDR3 in amino acids: CASSLYQTGTNEKLFF. In DNA form, the CDR3 reads TGTGCCAGCAGCTTATATCAAACAGGGACTAATGAAAAACTGTTTTTT.

This clonotype was recorded at least ten times. The chain is built from TRBV12-3 or TRBV12-4 and TRBJ2-7; tentatively, D is TRBD2 (6 bases). The CDR3 has 14 residues. Trimming shortened V by 2 bases and J by 5 bases, and 13 bases separated the two germline ends. CDR3 nucleotide sequence: TGTGCCAGCAGTTTATCCGGACCGGGGGACGAGCAGTACTTC. This sequence encodes CASSLSGPGDEQYF.

This clonotype appeared many times. The CDR3 region is CASSSSFRTSGVRSSYNEQFF. The CDR3, as DNA: TGTGCCAGCAGCTCAAGTTTCCGGACTAGCGGGGTCCGTAGCTCCTACAATGAGCAGTTCTTC. This chain uses TRBV12-3 or TRBV12-4 with TRBJ2-1, with 12 bases that match TRBD2. The CDR3 loop spans 21 amino acids. The V gene end was trimmed by 6 bases and the J gene end by 0 bases; junction bases not matched to a gene: 18.

V and J are TRBV29-1 and TRBJ2-1, with 14 bases that match TRBD2. Trimming removed 1 base from V and 3 bases from J; junction bases left unmatched: 2. The CDR3 consists of 16 residues. CDR1 and CDR2 from the germline V gene are SQVTM and ANQGSEA. CDR3 sequence: CSVEGTSGGHYNEQFF. The DNA of the CDR3 is TGCAGCGTTGAAGGGACTAGCGGGGGGCACTACAATGAGCAGTTCTTC.

This clonotype was found many times. This chain links TRBV28 with TRBJ1-5; 7 bases agree with TRBD1. The CDR3 has 14 residues. Trimming removed 6 bases from V and 5 bases from J; junction bases left unmatched: 7. Germline CDR1 and CDR2: MDHEN and SYDVKM. The CDR3 region is CASSLTGDYQPQHF. CDR3 in DNA: TGTGCCAGCAGCCTTACAGGGGACTATCAGCCCCAGCATTTT.

This clonotype has only a few counts. This chain uses TRBV10-3 with TRBJ2-1; 16 positions agree with TRBD2. The junction had 15 bases not matched to a gene; V was cut back by 11 bases and J by 8 bases. Germline loops: CDR1 ENHRY, CDR2 SYGVKD. The length of the CDR3 is 17 residues. CDR3 DNA: TGTGCCTCTCGAGAAGGGACTAGCGGGGGGGCCGGAGATGAGCAGTTCTTC. Its translation: CASREGTSGGAGDEQFF.

This clonotype was seen more than once but under ten times. V gene TRBV10-3 combines with J gene TRBJ2-2, with TRBD2 matching over 16 bases. This CDR3 is 20 amino acids long. After removal of 8 bases from V and 3 bases from J, the junction contained 15 bases not matched to a gene. Germline loops: CDR1 ENHRY, CDR2 SYGVKD. CDR3 DNA sequence: TGTGCCATCCGCTTAGGCCCCGGGACTAGCGGGGGGGCGGACACCGGGGAGCTGTTTTTT. This gives the protein CAIRLGPGTSGGADTGELFF.

The chain couples TRBV28 to TRBJ1-3, with no clear D. This CDR3 spans 12 amino acids. V dropped 6 bases and J dropped 9 bases, with 12 bases sitting between them. CDR1 and CDR2 (germline): MDHEN, SYDVKM. Written as DNA, the CDR3 is TGTGCCAGCAGGGGCCATGCGTTCACCATATATTTT. The encoded protein is CASRGHAFTIYF.

This clonotype was recorded at least ten times. V and J are TRBV7-8 and TRBJ2-1; D may correspond to TRBD1 or TRBD2 (5 bases each). Germline CDR1 and CDR2: SGHVS and FQNEAQ. The CDR3 is 15 residues long. Trimming took 1 base from V and 7 from J, leaving 14 bases between them. This CDR3 reads CASSLVGPAFNEQFF. DNA of the CDR3: TGTGCCAGCAGCTTAGTGGGACCCGCATTTAATGAGCAGTTCTTC.

This clonotype was counted between two and nine times. The chain is built from TRBV7-9 and TRBJ1-4, with TRBD1 identical over 10 bases. V shed 3 bases and J 0 bases; nucleotides not matched to a gene: 7. There are 18 residues in the CDR3. Germline V lookup: CDR1 SEHNR, CDR2 FQNEAQ (reference sequence). The DNA of the CDR3 is TGTGCCAGCAGCTTCACCCCGGGACAGGGGCCAACTAATGAAAAACTGTTTTTT. Encoded protein: CASSFTPGQGPTNEKLFF. The full variable domain, completed using reference TRBV7-9 and TRBJ1-4, is DTGVSQNPRHKITKRGQNVTFRCDPISEHNRLYWYRQTLGQGPEFLTYFQNEAQLEKSRLLSDRFSAERPKGSFSTLEIQRTEQGDSAMYLCASSFTPGQGPTNEKLFFGSGTQLSVL.

This clonotype was seen a few times. The chain carries TRBV19 and TRBJ1-2; D not certain. Germline CDR1 reads LNHDA; CDR2 reads SQIVND (reference sequence). CDR3 length equals 14 residues. V lost 6 bases and J lost 3, with 14 bases in between. In DNA, the CDR3 is TGTGCCAGTAGCCCACCGGACCGCTACTATGGCTACACCTTC. Its translation: CASSPPDRYYGYTF.

This clonotype was found a few times. The genes are TRBV29-1 and TRBJ2-2, with a tentative D call TRBD2 (5 bases). Germline-derived CDR1 and CDR2 are SQVTM and ANQGSEA. The V end was cut by 6 bases, the J end by 7 bases, with 12 bases between. The CDR3 consists of 12 residues. In DNA form, the CDR3 reads TGCAGCGTGCCACTAGGGAGCGGGGAGCTGTTTTTT. It specifies CSVPLGSGELFF.

This clonotype was picked up a small number of times. The V call is TRBV20-1, the J call TRBJ2-1, with D perhaps matching TRBD2 (5 bases). This CDR3 region has 16 residues. Germline CDR1 DFQATT, CDR2 SNEGSKA (reference sequence). Trimming removed 6 bases from V and 6 bases from J, with 24 bases in between. The CDR3 loop is CSAGWASMGVSNEQFF. The DNA for the CDR3 is TGCAGTGCCGGCTGGGCTAGCATGGGTGTTAGCAATGAGCAGTTCTTC.

This clonotype came up many times. The chain combines TRBV11-2 with TRBJ2-2; TRBD1 aligns across 9 bases. The CDR3 is 16 amino acids. With 2 bases clipped from V and 1 base from J, the junction kept 2 bases outside the gene matches. The germline gives CDR1 SGHAT, CDR2 FQNNGV. For the CDR3, the DNA is TGTGCCAGCAGCTTATACAGGGGGCGGAACACCGGGGAGCTGTTTTTT. Its translation: CASSLYRGRNTGELFF.

This clonotype was observed a few times. J is TRBJ1-2 and V is TRBV7-4; 7 bases are a match to TRBD1. Germline CDR1 and CDR2: SGHVT and SQSDAQ. V lost 6 bases and J lost 8; bases outside the gene matches: 6. This CDR3 contains 12 residues. CDR3 bases: TGTGCCAGCAGAGACAGGGTGGAGGGCTACACCTTC. This codes for CASRDRVEGYTF. The entire variable domain, with the rest obtained from reference TRBV7-4 and TRBJ1-2, is as follows: GAGVSQSPRYKVAKRGRDVALRCDSISGHVTLYWYRQTLGQGSEVLTYSQSDAQRDKSGRPSGRFSAERPERSVSTLKIQRTEQGDSAVYLCASRDRVEGYTFGSGTRLTVV.

This clonotype was detected a few times. This chain joins TRBV12-3 or TRBV12-4 and TRBJ2-2; 7 bases are shared with TRBD1. Trimming cost V 10 bases and J 7 bases; bases outside gene matches: 3. The CDR3 is 11 amino acids. The CDR3 DNA reads as TGTGCCACCAGGACAGGCGGGGAGCTGTTTTTT. Translated: CATRTGGELFF.

V is TRBV5-3 and J is TRBJ2-7, with a tentative D call TRBD2 (5 bases). TRBV5-3 is flagged as an ORF with uncertain function. CDR3 length equals 14 residues. As DNA, the CDR3 is TGTGCCAGCAGCTTGAGCGGCAGGATTTTCAAGCAGTACGTC. It translates to CASSLSGRIFKQYV.

V and J are TRBV7-6 and TRBJ2-1; TRBD1 matches at 8 bases. This CDR3 is built from 17 residues. Germline V gene data show CDR1 as SGHVS and CDR2 as FNYEAQ. The ends lost 4 bases at V and 7 bases at J; junction bases unmatched: 15. The CDR3 reads CASSYLPDRVVVNEQFF. The CDR3 region has the DNA TGTGCCAGCAGCTACTTACCGGACAGGGTAGTAGTTAATGAGCAGTTCTTC.

This clonotype was counted a few times. The chain carries TRBV7-9 and TRBJ1-1; D is unresolved. Trimming removed 5 bases at V and 8 bases at J, with 9 bases between. The CDR3 runs 11 residues. Looked up from germline, CDR1 is SEHNR and CDR2 is FQNEAQ (reference sequence). The CDR3 nucleotides read TGTGCCAGCAGCCAGCTTACCGAAGCTTTCTTT. It translates to CASSQLTEAFF. Complete variable domain (other parts from reference TRBV7-9 and TRBJ1-1): DTGVSQNPRHKITKRGQNVTFRCDPISEHNRLYWYRQTLGQGPEFLTYFQNEAQLEKSRLLSDRFSAERPKGSFSTLEIQRTEQGDSAMYLCASSQLTEAFFGQGTRLTVV.

This clonotype was picked up many times. The CDR3 region is CASSPPSAKNIQYF. DNA for the CDR3: TGTGCCAGCAGCCCCCCTTCCGCCAAAAACATTCAGTACTTC. This chain connects TRBV7-8 to TRBJ2-4; D uncertain. Germline-derived CDR1 and CDR2 are SGHVS and FQNEAQ. The CDR3 runs to 14 residues. Between the trimmed V and J ends, which lost 5 bases and 1 base, there was a span of 9 bases.

The chain couples TRBV19 to TRBJ1-1; maybe TRBD1 (6 bases). CDR1 and CDR2 (germline): LNHDA, SQIVND (reference sequence). This CDR3 contains 12 residues. Trimming shortened V by 9 bases and J by 2 bases, and 10 bases separated the two germline ends. DNA of the CDR3: TGTGCCAGCCGGGACACAAACACTGAAGCTTTCTTT. It encodes CASRDTNTEAFF.